The entry below gives a single T cell receptor (beta chain) sequence along with its context. No cognate antigen has been identified for it. No base qualities exist here, and no much larger clone lies one base off it. CDR1 and CDR2, looked up from the germline V gene, are SGHDN and FVKESK. The CDR3 sequence holds 13 residues, the cysteine and phenylalanine included. Only CDR3 DNA remains: 39 bases, in frame from the first base. V sheds 2 bases and J sheds 7 bases, leaving 12 bases between their ends. For sequencing of the TCRbeta CDR3 region, genomic DNA was extracted from the sorted cells. The immunoSEQ Assay was used for sequencing of TCRbeta CDR3 regions. As stored in TCRdb, this immuneACCESS dataset retains in-frame rearrangements with V and J assigned. A fraction of the clones does not appear; measured against another copy, unresolved V genes explain less than half of the discrepancy, and the remainder lacks a known reason. The sample table lists about 72,000 clones, approximately 86% of them with a count of one. The ten biggest clones cover approximately 1.3% of the sample.

This specimen belongs to a study of OX40 agonist ivuxolimab in advanced cancers. About the investigation overall: The costimulatory receptor OX40 (CD134) was targeted by ivuxolimab, a fully human IgG2 agonistic monoclonal antibody. Intravenous ivuxolimab was administered to patients every 2 weeks at six dose levels: 0.01, 0.1, 0.3, 1.5, 3 and 10 mg/kg. A male proportion of roughly 85% and a mean age of around 60 years, ranging from about 20 to 85, were recorded for the dose-escalation cohort. Of the approximately 50 dose-escalation patients, hepatocellular carcinoma was present in around 20, melanoma in around 15, renal cell carcinoma in 9 and head and neck cancer in 9. Partial responses occurred in three dose-escalation patients: two with cutaneous melanoma and one with hepatocellular carcinoma. Patients were allowed to have had prior anti-PD-1, anti-PD-L1 or anti-CTLA-4 therapy, and approximately 40% of the dose-escalation patients had been treated with checkpoint inhibitors. The monotherapy dose-escalation portion (N of about 57 patients) of the phase I ivuxolimab trial is reported in the paper. Peripheral TCRbeta sequencing aimed to test whether ivuxolimab altered TCR sequence diversity and caused clonal T-cell expansion. Overall study outcomes, separate from this receptor: Antigen specificity was not determined for the clonally expanded peripheral T cells. After ivuxolimab, more expanded clones were found on average in CD8+ T cells than in CD4+ T cells. Clonal expansion of both CD4+ and CD8+ blood T cells was observed from baseline to week 6 at doses 0.1 to 3.0 mg/kg. Low levels of normalized T-cell clonal expansion were also seen in some nonresponding patients. In the 0.1-3.0 mg/kg groups, partial responders had among the lowest normalized peripheral clonal expansion, particularly in CD8+ T cells.

Patients with a history of autoimmune disease or receiving systemic immunosuppression were excluded from the trial. Peripheral blood for TCR sequencing was collected from all dose cohorts at baseline, on cycle 4 day 1, and on cycle 7 day 1. The samples were taken from a phase I, first-in-human, multicenter, open-label dose-escalation trial of ivuxolimab. Adults with locally advanced or metastatic melanoma, renal cell carcinoma, hepatocellular carcinoma or head and neck squamous cell carcinoma were enrolled in the trial. CD4+ and CD8+ T cells were sorted separately from peripheral blood before TCR sequencing.

Here the chain combines TRBV14 and TRBJ2-7, with TRBD1 as a weak D call on 7 bases. The sequenced sample was CD4+ or CD8+ T cells sorted from blood, obtained in a trial of the OX40 agonist ivuxolimab. The TCR comes from an adult with an advanced solid tumor such as melanoma, head and neck, liver or kidney cancer. CDR3 region: CASSQRQGGEQYF. In nucleotides, the sequence is TGTGCCAGCAGCCAAAGGCAGGGGGGAGAGCAGTACTTC.